The 19 T cell receptor beta chains below were found in one sample sequenced in a study of blood T cell repertoires in COVID-19. This table comes from immunoSEQ multiplex PCR, and its TCRdb copy is limited to in-frame clones, with some not included. The sample consists of approximately 280,000 clones, nearly 90% of them appearing once. The sequencing input was peripheral blood. The receptors stem from a man in his late teens or twenties with active or convalescent COVID-19.

The chain combines TRBV5-6 with TRBJ1-5; D gene ambiguous. The V end lost 6 bases, the J end lost 3 bases, and 13 bases lay between the germline ends. Germline loops: CDR1 SGHDT, CDR2 YYEEEE. This CDR3 has 14 amino acids. CDR3 loop: CASTKRSINQPQHF. In DNA form, the CDR3 reads TGTGCCAGCACGAAACGGTCGATCAATCAGCCCCAGCATTTT.

The rearrangement links TRBV5-1 to TRBJ2-3; 8 bases align to TRBD1. The J segment lost 4 bases and the V segment lost 6 bases, leaving 4 bases of the junction unmatched. This CDR3 comprises 13 residues. Germline V lookup: CDR1 SGHRS, CDR2 YFSETQ. CDR3 nucleotide sequence: TGCGCCAGCAAAGGACAGGGAGCAGATACGCAGTATTTT. This encodes CASKGQGADTQYF.

The chain carries TRBV15 and TRBJ1-2, with D perhaps matching TRBD1 (6 bases). This CDR3 is 19 amino acids long. Germline V CDR1 and CDR2: LNHNV, YYDKDF (reference sequence). The germline V and J ends were trimmed by 0 bases and 0 bases, with 20 bases remaining between them. The CDR3 loop reads CATSRDLFRGATANYGYTF. CDR3 sequence (DNA): TGTGCCACCAGCAGAGATCTCTTTCGGGGGGCGACTGCTAACTATGGCTACACCTTC.

This sequence joins TRBV3-1 (or the pseudogene TRBV3-2) and TRBJ1-2; no reliable D call. The CDR3 length is 12 residues. V was clipped by 6 bases and J by 4 bases, with 9 bases between them. CDR1 is LGHDT, CDR2 YNNKEL, per germline (reference sequence). The CDR3 nucleotides read TGTGCCAGCAGGTTTCGGTGCTATGGCTACACCTTC. Its translation is CASRFRCYGYTF.

The V call is TRBV7-9, the J call TRBJ2-3, with a tentative D call TRBD2 (6 bases). This CDR3 contains 15 residues. Germline V gene lookup returns CDR1 SEHNR and CDR2 FQNEAQ (reference sequence). The germline V and J ends were trimmed by 5 bases and 1 base, with 13 bases remaining between them. In DNA form, the CDR3 reads TGTGCCAGCAGCGTCGGGACTTATCGCACAGATACGCAGTATTTT. The encoded protein is CASSVGTYRTDTQYF.

CDR3 protein: CASGLATLSVANTGELFF. The CDR3, as DNA: TGTGCTAGTGGTTTGGCCACCCTATCGGTCGCGAACACCGGGGAGCTGTTTTTT. The chain carries TRBV12-5 and TRBJ2-2, with no clear D. The CDR3 is made up of 18 amino acids. CDR1 and CDR2 (germline): LGHNT, FRNRAP. V gave up 1 base and J gave up 0 bases, with 15 bases separating them.

The chain employs TRBV5-5 and TRBJ2-7, with 7 positions matching TRBD1. CDR1 SGHKS and CDR2 YYEKEE come from the germline V gene (reference sequence). J was trimmed by 4 bases and V by 2 bases; bases with no gene match: 9. This CDR3 has 15 amino acids. CDR3 in DNA: TGTGCCAGCAGCTTAAACCCGGGACAGAGGTACGAGCAGTACTTC. This codes for CASSLNPGQRYEQYF.

This clone was detected only once. The chain carries TRBV5-4 and TRBJ1-1; D not certain. The V and J ends lost 0 bases and 0 bases respectively, with 6 bases between them. Germline values: CDR1 SGHNT, CDR2 YYREEE (reference sequence). The CDR3 sequence is 14 residues long. The CDR3 protein is CASSLDSMNTEAFF. Written as DNA, the CDR3 is TGTGCCAGCAGCTTGGATTCCATGAACACTGAAGCTTTCTTT.

The rearrangement links TRBV5-1 to TRBJ2-5; TRBD2 aligns across 11 bases. Germline V CDR1 and CDR2: SGHRS, YFSETQ. CDR3 length equals 18 residues. V trimming: 3 bases; J trimming: 5 bases; junction bases outside the gene matches: 15. The CDR3 coding sequence is TGCGCCAGCAGCTCCGGTGGGCTAGCGGGGGGACCAGGGGAGACCCAGTACTTC. This translates into CASSSGGLAGGPGETQYF.

This chain links TRBV5-4 with TRBJ2-2; TRBD1 aligns across 8 bases. This CDR3 is built from 17 residues. Looked up from germline, CDR1 is SGHNT and CDR2 is YYREEE (reference sequence). V was clipped by 4 bases and J by 2 bases; unmatched bases: 10. In DNA, the CDR3 is TGTGCCAGCAGCCAGCTAGGACAGGGTATTAACACCGGGGAGCTGTTTTTT. Its protein product is CASSQLGQGINTGELFF.

CDR3 region: CSARGGHGYTF. In DNA form, the CDR3 reads TGCAGTGCTAGGGGGGGACATGGCTACACCTTC. This rearrangement joins TRBV20-1 to TRBJ1-2; possible D gene TRBD1, 5 bases. The CDR3 is 11 amino acids. Germline V gene data show CDR1 as DFQATT and CDR2 as SNEGSKA (reference sequence). V lost 3 bases and J lost 6, with 8 bases in between.

The rearrangement uses TRBV19 and TRBJ1-5; weak D call: TRBD1 (5 bases). Trimming pared 11 bases from V and 6 bases from J, leaving 26 bases between. CDR1 is LNHDA, CDR2 SQIVND, per germline (reference sequence). The CDR3 length is 16 residues. In DNA, the CDR3 is TGTGCCGCCTCTCGGGGGGTCGGCACAAGGGGTCAGCCCCAGCATTTT. It translates to CAASRGVGTRGQPQHF.

CDR3 protein: CASSSGQGAMGTGELFF. DNA of the CDR3: TGTGCCAGCAGCTCGGGACAGGGGGCGATGGGCACCGGGGAGCTGTTTTTT. The chain employs TRBV7-9 and TRBJ2-2; 12 bases are shared with TRBD1. Germline V CDR1 and CDR2: SEHNR, FQNEAQ (reference sequence). The CDR3 is 17 residues long. The V and J ends lost 4 bases and 4 bases, in that order; junction bases with no gene match: 7.

The gene calls are TRBV19 and TRBJ1-5, with TRBD1 identical over 7 bases. Germline lookup yields CDR1 LNHDA and CDR2 SQIVND (reference sequence). The ends lost 5 bases at V and 5 bases at J; junction bases unmatched: 6. The CDR3 spans 14 residues. CDR3 region: CASSPGQLDQPQHF. The DNA for the CDR3 is TGTGCCAGTAGTCCGGGACAGTTAGATCAGCCCCAGCATTTT.

The rearrangement joins TRBV9 to TRBJ2-1; a weak D match, TRBD2 (6 bases). The CDR3 is 18 residues long. The V end lost 4 bases, the J end lost 2 bases, and 22 bases lay between the germline ends. CDR1 SGDLS and CDR2 YYNGEE come from the germline V gene. The CDR3 region is CASSSQNGGVGAYNEQFF. The CDR3 DNA follows: TGTGCCAGCAGCAGCCAGAACGGGGGAGTCGGCGCCTACAATGAGCAGTTCTTC.

V usage is TRBV4-3 and J usage is TRBJ1-1; no reliable D call. V gave up 1 base and J gave up 4 bases, with 13 bases separating them. This CDR3 spans 15 amino acids. The germline CDR1 and CDR2 sequences are LGHNA and YSLEER. The CDR3 loop reads CASSQAVGAGTEAFF. The CDR3 region has the DNA TGCGCCAGCAGCCAAGCCGTGGGCGCGGGCACTGAAGCTTTCTTT.

The chain joins TRBV29-1 to TRBJ1-1, with D perhaps matching TRBD1 (5 bases). Germline V lookup: CDR1 SQVTM, CDR2 ANQGSEA. CDR3 length: 14 amino acids. V was pared by 6 bases and J by 1 base, with 15 bases between. CDR3 sequence reads: CSVLEGTGNTEAFF. The CDR3 region has the DNA TGCAGCGTCCTGGAGGGTACAGGGAACACTGAAGCTTTCTTT.

This clone was found once. The CDR3 protein is CASSSGQGYEKLFF. CDR3 nucleotides: TGTGCCAGCAGCTCGGGACAGGGGTATGAAAAACTGTTTTTT. The rearrangement uses TRBV5-5 and TRBJ1-4; 10 bases match TRBD1. Germline loops: CDR1 SGHKS, CDR2 YYEKEE (reference sequence). CDR3 size: 14 residues. V lost 3 bases and J lost 6; bases outside the gene matches: 2.

The CDR3 loop reads CASSLDSGTGVRGCEQYF. The CDR3 DNA reads as TGTGCCAGCAGCTTAGATTCCGGGACAGGGGTGCGGGGCTGCGAGCAGTACTTC. The genes are TRBV7-2 and TRBJ2-7; 10 bases are a match to TRBD1. The CDR3 consists of 18 residues. Trimming cost V 1 base and J 6 bases; bases outside gene matches: 15. Germline CDR1 reads SGHTA; CDR2 reads FQGNSA.